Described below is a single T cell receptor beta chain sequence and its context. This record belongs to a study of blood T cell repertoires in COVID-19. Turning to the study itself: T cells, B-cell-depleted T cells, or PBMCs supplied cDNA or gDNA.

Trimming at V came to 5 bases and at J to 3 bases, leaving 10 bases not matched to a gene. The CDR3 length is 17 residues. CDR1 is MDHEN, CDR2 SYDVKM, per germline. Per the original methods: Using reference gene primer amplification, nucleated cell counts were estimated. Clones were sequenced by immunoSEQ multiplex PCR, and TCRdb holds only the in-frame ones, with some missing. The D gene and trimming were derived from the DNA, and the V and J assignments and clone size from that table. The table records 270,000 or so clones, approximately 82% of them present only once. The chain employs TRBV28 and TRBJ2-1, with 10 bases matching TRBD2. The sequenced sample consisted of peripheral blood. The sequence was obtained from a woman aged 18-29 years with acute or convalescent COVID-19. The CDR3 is CASSPHNLAGVYNEQFF. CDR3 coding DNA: TGTGCCAGCAGTCCCCATAATCTAGCGGGAGTCTACAATGAGCAGTTCTTC.